This T cell receptor (beta chain) comes out of a study of cytomegalovirus exposure and HLA in healthy donors. Study-level points and caveats: TCR beta V- and J-gene trimming was later associated with a missense DCLRE1C variant.

To note about this clone: The antigen remains undetermined.

Germline-derived CDR1 and CDR2 are SNHLY and FYNNEI. Trimming removed 1 base from V and 2 bases from J; junction bases left unmatched: 2. The CDR3 covers 15 residues. With 60 Vbeta and 13 Jbeta primers, the PCR was carried out. Only in-frame clones appear in the TCRdb table, and some are missing; sequencing was by immunoSEQ multiplex PCR. The table for this sample gives about 72,000 clones. The receptor's source is a man in his forties in good health and CMV-seronegative. The V call is TRBV2, the J call TRBJ1-5, with TRBD1 matching over 7 bases. Sequencing was performed on PBMCs. DNA of the CDR3: TGTGCCAGCAGTGAAGTAACAGGGGGCAATCAGCCCCAGCATTTT. Amino acids: CASSEVTGGNQPQHF.